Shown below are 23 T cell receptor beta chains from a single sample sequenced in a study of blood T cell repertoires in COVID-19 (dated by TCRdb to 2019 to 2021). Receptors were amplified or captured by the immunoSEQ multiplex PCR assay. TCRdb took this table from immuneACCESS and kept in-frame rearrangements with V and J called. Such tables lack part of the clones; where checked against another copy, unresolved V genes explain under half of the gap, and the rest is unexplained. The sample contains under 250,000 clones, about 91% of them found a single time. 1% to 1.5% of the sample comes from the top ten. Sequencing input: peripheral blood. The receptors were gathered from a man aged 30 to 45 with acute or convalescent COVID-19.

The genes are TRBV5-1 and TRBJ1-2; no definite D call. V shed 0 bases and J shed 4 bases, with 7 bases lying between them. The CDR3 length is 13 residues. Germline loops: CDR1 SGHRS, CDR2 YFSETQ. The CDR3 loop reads CASSLGDIYGYTF. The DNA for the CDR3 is TGCGCCAGCAGCTTGGGAGACATCTATGGCTACACCTTC.

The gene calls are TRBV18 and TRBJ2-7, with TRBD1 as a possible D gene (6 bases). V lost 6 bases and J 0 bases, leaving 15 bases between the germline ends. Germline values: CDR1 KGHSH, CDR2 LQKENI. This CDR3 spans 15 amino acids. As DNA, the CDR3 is TGTGCCAGCTCCCTCGACAGGCGCAGCTCCTACGAGCAGTACTTC. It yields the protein CASSLDRRSSYEQYF.

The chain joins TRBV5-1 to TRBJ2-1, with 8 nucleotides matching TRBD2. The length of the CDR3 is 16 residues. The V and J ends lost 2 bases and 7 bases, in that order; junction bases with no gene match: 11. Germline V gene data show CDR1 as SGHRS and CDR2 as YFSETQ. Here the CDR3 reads CASSFLMAGGRNEQFF. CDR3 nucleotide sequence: TGCGCCAGCAGCTTTCTGATGGCGGGGGGCCGAAATGAGCAGTTCTTC. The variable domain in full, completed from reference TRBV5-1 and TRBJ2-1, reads KAGVTQTPRYLIKTRGQQVTLSCSPISGHRSVSWYQQTPGQGLQFLFEYFSETQRNKGNFPGRFSGRQFSNSRSEMNVSTLELGDSALYLCASSFLMAGGRNEQFFGPGTRLTVL.

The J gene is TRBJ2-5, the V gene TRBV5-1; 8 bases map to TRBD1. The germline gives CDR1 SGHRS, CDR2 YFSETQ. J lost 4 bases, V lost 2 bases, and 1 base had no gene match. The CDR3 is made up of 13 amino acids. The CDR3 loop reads CASSFTGGETQYF. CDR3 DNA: TGCGCCAGCAGCTTTACAGGGGGAGAGACCCAGTACTTC.

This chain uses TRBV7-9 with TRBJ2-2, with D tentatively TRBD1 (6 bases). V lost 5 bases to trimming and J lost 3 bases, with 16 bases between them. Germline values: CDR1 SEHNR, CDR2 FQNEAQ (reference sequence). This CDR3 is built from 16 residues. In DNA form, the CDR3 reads TGTGCCAGCAGCATTACAGGGTTGGTGTACACCGGGGAGCTGTTTTTT. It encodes CASSITGLVYTGELFF.

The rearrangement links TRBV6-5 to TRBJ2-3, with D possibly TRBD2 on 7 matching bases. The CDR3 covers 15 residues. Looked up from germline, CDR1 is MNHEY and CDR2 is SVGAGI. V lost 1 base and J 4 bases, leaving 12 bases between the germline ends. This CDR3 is CASSYFGEGADTQYF. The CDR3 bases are TGTGCCAGCAGTTACTTCGGGGAGGGGGCAGATACGCAGTATTTT.

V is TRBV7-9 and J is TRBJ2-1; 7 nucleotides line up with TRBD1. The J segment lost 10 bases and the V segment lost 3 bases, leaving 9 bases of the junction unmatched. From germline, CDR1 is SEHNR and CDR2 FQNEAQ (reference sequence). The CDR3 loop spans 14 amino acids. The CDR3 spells CASSLTGRKVEQFF. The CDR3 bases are TGTGCCAGCAGCTTGACAGGGAGAAAGGTGGAGCAGTTCTTC. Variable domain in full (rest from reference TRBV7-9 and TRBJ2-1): DTGVSQNPRHKITKRGQNVTFRCDPISEHNRLYWYRQTLGQGPEFLTYFQNEAQLEKSRLLSDRFSAERPKGSFSTLEIQRTEQGDSAMYLCASSLTGRKVEQFFGPGTRLTVL.

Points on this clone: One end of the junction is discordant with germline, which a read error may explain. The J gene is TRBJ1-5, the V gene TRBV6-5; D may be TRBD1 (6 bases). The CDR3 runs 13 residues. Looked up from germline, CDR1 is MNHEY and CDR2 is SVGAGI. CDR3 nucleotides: TGTGCCAGCAGTGACTCAGGGGTTCAGCCCCAGCATTTT. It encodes CASSDSGVQPQHF.

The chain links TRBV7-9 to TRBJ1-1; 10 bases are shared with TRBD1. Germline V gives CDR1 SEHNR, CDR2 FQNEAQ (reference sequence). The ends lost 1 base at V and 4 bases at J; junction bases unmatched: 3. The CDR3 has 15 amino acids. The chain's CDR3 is CASSLGQGAGTEAFF. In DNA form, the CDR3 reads TGTGCCAGCAGCTTAGGACAGGGGGCCGGCACTGAAGCTTTCTTT.

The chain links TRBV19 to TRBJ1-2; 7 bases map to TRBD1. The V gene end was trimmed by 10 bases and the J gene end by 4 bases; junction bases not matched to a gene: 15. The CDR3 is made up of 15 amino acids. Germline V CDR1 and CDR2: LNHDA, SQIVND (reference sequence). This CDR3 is CATKPNDRDSYGYTF. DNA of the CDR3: TGTGCCACCAAACCCAACGACCGGGACAGCTATGGCTACACCTTC.

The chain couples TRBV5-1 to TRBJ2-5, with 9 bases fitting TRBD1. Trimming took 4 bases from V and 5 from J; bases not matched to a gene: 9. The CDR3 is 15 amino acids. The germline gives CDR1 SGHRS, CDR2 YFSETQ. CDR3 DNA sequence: TGCGCCAGCAGCCCGCGACAGGGGGTCAGGGAGACCCAGTACTTC. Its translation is CASSPRQGVRETQYF. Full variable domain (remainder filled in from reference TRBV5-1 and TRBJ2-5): KAGVTQTPRYLIKTRGQQVTLSCSPISGHRSVSWYQQTPGQGLQFLFEYFSETQRNKGNFPGRFSGRQFSNSRSEMNVSTLELGDSALYLCASSPRQGVRETQYFGPGTRLLVL.

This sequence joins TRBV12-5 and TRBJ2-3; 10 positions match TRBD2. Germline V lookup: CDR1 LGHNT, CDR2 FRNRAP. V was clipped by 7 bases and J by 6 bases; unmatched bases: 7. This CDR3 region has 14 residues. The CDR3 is CASVSGTSVDTQYF. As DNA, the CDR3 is TGTGCTAGTGTCAGCGGGACTAGCGTCGATACGCAGTATTTT.

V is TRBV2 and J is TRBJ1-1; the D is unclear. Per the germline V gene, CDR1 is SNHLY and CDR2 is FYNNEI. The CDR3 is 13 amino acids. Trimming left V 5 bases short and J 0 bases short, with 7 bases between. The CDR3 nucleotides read TGTGCCAGCAGTTTCAGTCTGAACACTGAAGCTTTCTTT. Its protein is CASSFSLNTEAFF.

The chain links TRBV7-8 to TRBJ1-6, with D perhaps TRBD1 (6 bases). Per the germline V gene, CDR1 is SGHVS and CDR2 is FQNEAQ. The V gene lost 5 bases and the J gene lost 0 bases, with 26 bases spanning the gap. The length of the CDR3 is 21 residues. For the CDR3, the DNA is TGTGCCAGCAGCCCGCGCCGGGGGGCGAATCGGATGAGCTCCTATAATTCACCCCTCCACTTT. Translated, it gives CASSPRRGANRMSSYNSPLHF.

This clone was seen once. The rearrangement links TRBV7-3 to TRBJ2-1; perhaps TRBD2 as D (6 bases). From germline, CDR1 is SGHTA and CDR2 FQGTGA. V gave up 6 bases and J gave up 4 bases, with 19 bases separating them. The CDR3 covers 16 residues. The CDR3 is CASSDNGLPNYNEQFF. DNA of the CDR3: TGTGCCAGCAGTGACAATGGACTACCGAATTACAATGAGCAGTTCTTC.

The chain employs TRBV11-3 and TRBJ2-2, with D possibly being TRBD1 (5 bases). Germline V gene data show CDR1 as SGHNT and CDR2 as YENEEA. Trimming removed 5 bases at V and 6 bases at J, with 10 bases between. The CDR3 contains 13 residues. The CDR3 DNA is TGTGCCAGCAGCCTAGTAGGGGCCGGGGAGCTGTTTTTT. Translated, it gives CASSLVGAGELFF.

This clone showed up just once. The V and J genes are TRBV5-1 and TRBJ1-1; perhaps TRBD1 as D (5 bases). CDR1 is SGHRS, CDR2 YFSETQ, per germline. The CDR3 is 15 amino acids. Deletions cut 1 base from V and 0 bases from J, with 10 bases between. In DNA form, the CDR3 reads TGCGCCAGCAGCTTGCAGGGAGGGGTGAACACTGAAGCTTTCTTT. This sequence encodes CASSLQGGVNTEAFF.

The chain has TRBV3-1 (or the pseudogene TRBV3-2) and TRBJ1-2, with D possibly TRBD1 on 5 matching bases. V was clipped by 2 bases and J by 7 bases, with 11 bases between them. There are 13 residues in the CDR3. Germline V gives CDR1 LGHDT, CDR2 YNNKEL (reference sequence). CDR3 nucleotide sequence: TGTGCCAGCAGCCAAAGCAGGGTCGGTGGCTACACCTTC. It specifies CASSQSRVGGYTF.

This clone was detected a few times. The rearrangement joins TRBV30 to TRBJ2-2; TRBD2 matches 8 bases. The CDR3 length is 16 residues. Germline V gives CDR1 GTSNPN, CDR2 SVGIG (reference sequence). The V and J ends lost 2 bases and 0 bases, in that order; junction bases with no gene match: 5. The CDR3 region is CAWSSGGTSNTGELFF. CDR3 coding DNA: TGTGCCTGGAGTTCGGGGGGGACTTCGAACACCGGGGAGCTGTTTTTT.

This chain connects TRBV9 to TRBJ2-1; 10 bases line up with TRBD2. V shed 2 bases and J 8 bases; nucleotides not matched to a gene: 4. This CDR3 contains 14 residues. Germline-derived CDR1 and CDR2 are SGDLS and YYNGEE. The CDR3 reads CASSVGTSVYEQFF. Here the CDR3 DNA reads TGTGCCAGCAGCGTCGGGACTAGCGTCTATGAGCAGTTCTTC.

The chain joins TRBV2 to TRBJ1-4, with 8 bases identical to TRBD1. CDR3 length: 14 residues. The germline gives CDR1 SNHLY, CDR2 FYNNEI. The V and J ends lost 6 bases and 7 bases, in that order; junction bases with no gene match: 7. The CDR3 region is CASSSTGGSEKLFF. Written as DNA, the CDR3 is TGTGCCAGCAGCTCTACAGGGGGAAGTGAAAAACTGTTTTTT.

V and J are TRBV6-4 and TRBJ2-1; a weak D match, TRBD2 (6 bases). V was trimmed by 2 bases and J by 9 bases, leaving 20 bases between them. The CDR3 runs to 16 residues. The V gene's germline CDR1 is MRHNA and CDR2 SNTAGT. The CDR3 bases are TGTGCCAGCAGTGACGACCCCGGGAGAGGGCCACTTGAGCAGTTCTTC. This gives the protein CASSDDPGRGPLEQFF.

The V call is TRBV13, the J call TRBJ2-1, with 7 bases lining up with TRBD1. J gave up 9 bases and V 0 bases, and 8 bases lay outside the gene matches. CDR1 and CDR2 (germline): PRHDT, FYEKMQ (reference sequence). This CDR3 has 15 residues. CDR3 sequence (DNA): TGTGCCAGCAGCTTAGGCCGGGACAGTTTCGGTGAGCAGTTCTTC. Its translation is CASSLGRDSFGEQFF.